This is a list of T cell receptor beta chains from one sample in a study of T cell repertoires in cytomegalovirus infection. Each CDR3 protein gets one entry after TCRdb re-called the reads with MiXCR. The table has about 740,000 distinct CDR3 sequences, roughly a third seen once. The sequenced sample was PBMCs. All receptors come from a human donor in good health (CMV status not recorded). Some clones in this sample may be carry-over from other donors' samples. Each CDR3 is given with its conserved first and last residue. D genes are given only for firm matches. Clone size is stated in some rows and not others, as once, few, many or a class when expanded.

-	TRBV7-2	TRBJ1-2	few	TGTGCCAGCAGCTTAGCAGGGAGGCTTGGCTACACCTTC	CASSLAGRLGYTF
TRBD2	TRBV28	TRBJ2-1	-	TGTGCCAGCAGTTTATACGGGGGGGGGGACAATGAGCAGTTCTTC	CASSLYGGGDNEQFF
TRBD2	TRBV6-8	TRBJ2-5	few	TGTGCCAGCAGCCCCGGGACTAGCGGGAGAGAGACCCAGTACTTC	CASSPGTSGRETQYF
-	TRBV7-9	TRBJ2-1	few	TGTGCCAGCAGGCTACCGGGAGACAATGAGCAGTTCTTC	CASRLPGDNEQFF
-	TRBV7-2	TRBJ2-7	many	TGTGCCAGCAGCTCGCCTTACGAGCAGTACTTC	CASSSPYEQYF
TRBD1	TRBV29-1	TRBJ2-5	-	TGCAGCGTTGGGGTTCCGGGACAGGGGACGGAGACCCAGTACTTC	CSVGVPGQGTETQYF
-	TRBV20-1	TRBJ1-6	-	TGCAGTGCCCGGGGTGTCAGCTCCTATAATTCACCCCTCCACTTT	CSARGVSSYNSPLHF
-	TRBV12-3/TRBV12-4	TRBJ1-1	-	TGTGCCAGCAGGGCAGGAGTGAACACTGAAGCTTTCTTT	CASRAGVNTEAFF
-	TRBV28	TRBJ1-5	-	TGTGCCAGCAGCGGACCGGGAGTTAGCAATCAGCCCCAGCATTTT	CASSGPGVSNQPQHF
-	TRBV5-6	TRBJ1-2	few	TGTGCCAGCACCCTGGACGCCTATGGCTACACCTTC	CASTLDAYGYTF
-	TRBV9	TRBJ2-1	-	TGTGCCAGCAGCGGGAACCTCGCGTCCGGGGAGGATGAGCAGTTCTTC	CASSGNLASGEDEQFF
TRBD1	TRBV11-2	TRBJ1-2	-	TGTGCCAGCAGCTTAGACCTCCGGGACAGGGTATATGGCTACACCTTC	CASSLDLRDRVYGYTF
-	TRBV5-6	TRBJ1-1	-	TGTGCCAGCAGCTTGGCCCGGGGGCTTCCCACTGAAGCTTTCTTT	CASSLARGLPTEAFF
-	TRBV7-9	TRBJ1-1	once	TGTGCCAGCATCCTACCAGGGGCCAGGAACACTGAAGCTTTCTTT	CASILPGARNTEAFF
-	TRBV11-1	TRBJ2-7	many	TGTGCCAGCAGCTTAGCTGGGCACTCCTACGAGCAGTACTTC	CASSLAGHSYEQYF
TRBD1	TRBV20-1	TRBJ1-2	few	TGCAGTGCTAGACCCTGGGACAGGGGGACATATGGCTACACCTTC	CSARPWDRGTYGYTF
TRBD2	TRBV10-3	TRBJ2-3	-	TGTGCCATCAGTGGGAGACTAGCGGGGGGGCGAGATACGCAGTATTTT	CAISGRLAGGRDTQYF
-	TRBV18	TRBJ1-1	few	TGTGCCAGCTCACCACGAAGCACAGCATTTAACACTGAAGCTTTCTTT	CASSPRSTAFNTEAFF
-	TRBV12-3/TRBV12-4	TRBJ2-6	once	TGTGCCAGCACCCCAACCATCTCTGGGGCCAACGGCCTGACTTTC	CASTPTISGANGLTF
-	TRBV6-6	TRBJ2-4	few	TGTGCCAGCAGTTACTCGATGAGTGGGTTAGCCAAAAACATTCAGTACTTC	CASSYSMSGLAKNIQYF
TRBD1	TRBV7-2	TRBJ1-2	-	TGTGCCAGCAGCTTATACCCTTCCGGGACAGGGTCCCGGGGTGGTGGCTACACCTTC	CASSLYPSGTGSRGGGYTF
-	TRBV28	TRBJ2-1	many	TGTGCCAGCAGTTCTTCTCTCCTAACCTCCGGGAGTTGGGATGAGCAGTTCTTC	CASSSSLLTSGSWDEQFF
-	TRBV19	TRBJ1-5	-	TGTGCCACCTGGGTGGGTATAGGAAATCAGCCCCAGCATTTT	CATWVGIGNQPQHF
-	TRBV7-9	TRBJ2-2	few	TGTGCCAGCATCGGGCCGGGGCTTGGGGGGAAAAGCACCGGGGAGCTGTTTTTT	CASIGPGLGGKSTGELFF
-	TRBV7-2	TRBJ2-7	-	TGTGCCAGCAGCCCTATCTCAAGTTCTCTACCCTACGAGCAGTACTTC	CASSPISSSLPYEQYF
TRBD1	TRBV4-1	TRBJ1-2	-	TGCGCCAGCAGCCTTAGGGCACCGGGACAGGCTAACTATGGCTACACCTTC	CASSLRAPGQANYGYTF
-	TRBV3-1	TRBJ1-1	-	TGTGCCAGCAGCCAAGAATCCGCTGAAGCTTTCTTT	CASSQESAEAFF
-	TRBV6-1	TRBJ2-1	many	TGTGCCAGCATCCTCCAAGCGGGCTCCTACAATGAGCAGTTCTTC	CASILQAGSYNEQFF
-	TRBV7-7	TRBJ1-5	-	TGTGCTAGCAGCCATTTCCCGTTGTCCTGTCAACTCCGTGATTATAGCAATCAGCCCCAGCATTTT	CASSHFPLSCQLRDYSNQPQHF
TRBD1	TRBV6-6	TRBJ1-5	few	TGTGCCAGCAGAGAGAGCAGGGGGAGCAATCAGCCCCAGCATTTT	CASRESRGSNQPQHF
-	TRBV15	TRBJ1-1	-	TGTGCCACCAGCAGACCCCTTGAAGGGAACACTGAAGCTTTCTTT	CATSRPLEGNTEAFF
-	TRBV28	TRBJ1-2	many	TGTGCCAGCAGTTCGCCCTTTCTCAGGGACATAAACTATGGCTACACCTTC	CASSSPFLRDINYGYTF
-	TRBV15	TRBJ1-2	-	TGTGCCACCAGCCCCCGGGACTTAGGGTATGAGGACTATGGCTACACCTTC	CATSPRDLGYEDYGYTF
-	TRBV4-2	TRBJ1-1	few	TGTGCCAGCAGCCAAGTTCTATGGGAAGCGGACACTGAAGCTTTCTTT	CASSQVLWEADTEAFF
-	TRBV5-1	TRBJ1-2	-	TGCGCCAGCAGCTTATCCAGGGAAGCGGGCTACACCTTC	CASSLSREAGYTF
-	TRBV5-1	TRBJ2-3	-	TGCGCCAGCAGCGATCAGGGTGGTTTGGATACGCAGTATTTT	CASSDQGGLDTQYF
-	TRBV2	TRBJ1-2	few	TGTGCCAGCAGGGGTACAGGGACTGGCTATGGCTACACCTTC	CASRGTGTGYGYTF
TRBD1	TRBV19	TRBJ2-1	-	TGTGCCTCTAGGGAAACAGGGGCCCCTAATGAGACGTTCTTC	CASRETGAPNETFF
TRBD2	TRBV5-1	TRBJ2-1	-	TGCGCCAGCAGCTTGGCAGCTAGCGGGTTATACAATGAGCAGTTCTTC	CASSLAASGLYNEQFF
-	TRBV15	TRBJ2-5	few	TGTGCCACCAGCAGACGGCTCCAAGAGACCCAGTACTTC	CATSRRLQETQYF
-	TRBV29-1	TRBJ1-6	-	TGCAGCGTTGAAGCGGGGCCCGGGTCACCCCTCCACTTT	CSVEAGPGSPLHF
-	TRBV5-1	TRBJ1-2	-	TGCGCCAGCAGCTTGGTTGGCAGCGGACTGTCTCAAGGCTACACCTTC	CASSLVGSGLSQGYTF
TRBD1	TRBV4-1	TRBJ1-5	-	TGCGCCAGCAGCCACCGACAGGGGTCCCATCAGCCCCAGCATTTT	CASSHRQGSHQPQHF
TRBD1	TRBV7-8	TRBJ2-3	many	TGTGCCAGCAGCTTAGTCTTTGGGTCGGCAGGGGGCTATACTAGCACAGATACGCAGTATTTT	CASSLVFGSAGGYTSTDTQYF
-	TRBV11-2	TRBJ1-1	-	TGTGCCAGCAGCTTCAAAGTTCGGAACACTGAAGCTTTCTTT	CASSFKVRNTEAFF
-	TRBV6-1	TRBJ1-5	few	TGTGCCAGCACCATTGGAGGCCAGCCCCAGCATTTT	CASTIGGQPQHF
TRBD2	TRBV20-1	TRBJ2-1	-	TGCAGTGCTAAGCCCCAGGGACTAGCGGGTTTTGAGCAGTTCTTC	CSAKPQGLAGFEQFF
-	TRBV7-6	TRBJ1-4	many	TGTGCCAGCAGCTTAAAAGCCGGGATTACAACTAATGAAAAACTGTTTTTT	CASSLKAGITTNEKLFF
-	TRBV19	TRBJ2-1	-	TGTGCCAGTAGTATTCGGACATTTTTCAATGAGCAGTTCTTC	CASSIRTFFNEQFF
-	TRBV5-6	TRBJ1-1	-	TGTGCCAGCAGCTTGATAGGACGGGTGCAGGACACTGAAGCTTTCTTT	CASSLIGRVQDTEAFF
-	TRBV7-8	TRBJ2-1	-	TGTGCCAGCAGCGGGCGGACTTCGGGTATGAGGAATGAGCAGTTCTTC	CASSGRTSGMRNEQFF
-	TRBV6-6	TRBJ2-1	-	TGTGCCACCGACCGGGGACACCACAATGAGCAGTTCTTC	CATDRGHHNEQFF
-	TRBV7-6	TRBJ2-2	once	TGTGCCAGCATTCCCCTACCCACCTCCGGGACCTCCCCGGAGCTGTTTTTT	CASIPLPTSGTSPELFF